The 12 T cell receptor beta chains below were found in one sample sequenced in a study of shared clonotypes between healthy human individuals. CD45RO-negative CD8 cells positively selected for CCR7 made up the naive population, which excluded terminally differentiated effector memory CD45RA+ cells. Produced via immunoSEQ multiplex PCR; TCRdb's table is partial and in-frame only. The top ten hold about 1.7% of the sample, which has about 2.2 million clones, about 93% seen once. The sample comprised naive CD8+ T cells from PBMCs. The receptors derive from a man aged 18 to 29 in good health. Some clones in this sample may be carry-over from other donors' samples.

This chain uses TRBV18 with TRBJ2-3; D remains ambiguous. Per the germline V gene, CDR1 is KGHSH and CDR2 is LQKENI. Trimming removed 0 bases from V and 0 bases from J, with 10 bases in between. The CDR3 runs to 16 residues. Here the CDR3 reads CASSPPRSSSTDTQYF. For the CDR3, the DNA is TGTGCCAGCTCACCACCGCGGAGCTCTAGCACAGATACGCAGTATTTT.

This sequence joins TRBV9 and TRBJ2-7; tentative D call: TRBD2 (6 bases). CDR1 SGDLS and CDR2 YYNGEE come from the germline V gene. The V end lost 7 bases, the J end lost 0 bases, and 14 bases lay between the germline ends. The CDR3 consists of 14 residues. Here the CDR3 reads CASSGTPSSYEQYF. The CDR3 DNA is TGTGCCAGCTCCGGGACTCCGTCCTCCTACGAGCAGTACTTC.

The chain has TRBV28 and TRBJ1-3; D ambiguous. The V and J ends lost 4 bases and 0 bases respectively, with 19 bases between them. CDR1 and CDR2 (germline): MDHEN, SYDVKM. The CDR3 length is 18 residues. CDR3 bases: TGTGCCAGCAGTTCGCCCTACCGGGAGCCTTCCTCTGGAAACACCATATATTTT. It is translated as CASSSPYREPSSGNTIYF.

This rearrangement joins TRBV15 to TRBJ1-5; no clear D. Trimming stripped 0 bases from V and 2 bases from J, with 5 bases between. The germline V gene has CDR1 LNHNV and CDR2 YYDKDF (reference sequence). The CDR3 is 14 amino acids. CDR3 DNA: TGTGCCACCAGCAGAGATGGTCGCAATCAGCCCCAGCATTTT. Translation gives CATSRDGRNQPQHF.

A note on this clone: Other DNA sequences from this sample encode an identical CDR3 as well. The chain combines TRBV7-2 with TRBJ2-7; D remains unclear. V lost 5 bases and J lost 3, with 8 bases in between. Germline loops: CDR1 SGHTA, CDR2 FQGNSA. The CDR3 extends over 12 amino acids. The CDR3 is CASSPPSYEQYF. CDR3 nucleotide sequence: TGTGCCAGCAGCCCTCCAAGCTACGAGCAGTACTTC.

The chain couples TRBV4-3 to TRBJ2-5; tentative D call: TRBD2 (7 bases). The CDR3 loop spans 15 amino acids. Germline CDR1 is LGHNA and CDR2 is YSLEER. V shed 3 bases and J shed 4 bases, with 15 bases lying between them. The CDR3 DNA reads TGCGCCAGCAGCCAGACGGAGGGGGAGGGAGAGACCCAGTACTTC. It specifies CASSQTEGEGETQYF.

The chain couples TRBV19 to TRBJ2-1, with 10 bases aligning to TRBD2. J was trimmed by 3 bases and V by 7 bases; bases with no gene match: 15. Germline CDR1 and CDR2: LNHDA and SQIVND (reference sequence). This CDR3 has 18 amino acids. The CDR3 DNA reads as TGTGCCAGTACCCCAATCGGACTAGCGGAACCTCTCTACAATGAGCAGTTCTTC. This encodes CASTPIGLAEPLYNEQFF.

This clone was counted once. The chain is built from TRBV7-7 and TRBJ1-1, with D unclear. This CDR3 spans 15 amino acids. Trimming left V 1 base short and J 3 bases short, with 12 bases between. CDR1 SSHAT and CDR2 FNYEAQ come from the germline V gene (reference sequence). CDR3: CASSLDRGPDTEAFF. In DNA, the CDR3 is TGTGCCAGCAGCTTAGATCGGGGTCCGGACACTGAAGCTTTCTTT. Together with reference TRBV7-7 and TRBJ1-1, the CDR3 gives the full variable domain: GAGVSQSPRYKVTKRGQDVTLRCDPISSHATLYWYQQALGQGPEFLTYFNYEAQPDKSGLPSDRFSAERPEGSISTLTIQRTEQRDSAMYRCASSLDRGPDTEAFFGQGTRLTVV.

The gene calls are TRBV21-1 and TRBJ2-2. TRBV21-1 is listed as a pseudogene. The CDR3 extends over 16 amino acids. The DNA for the CDR3 is TGTGCCAGCAGCATTTACAGCGAATTGAACACCGGGGAGCTGTTTTTT. As protein: CASSIYSELNTGELFF.

This chain's CDR3 is CAWVRRGDTEAFF. The DNA of the CDR3 is TGTGCCTGGGTCCGGAGGGGCGACACTGAAGCTTTCTTT. The chain joins TRBV30 to TRBJ1-1; D might be TRBD1 (5 bases). The length of the CDR3 is 13 residues. Germline V gene lookup returns CDR1 GTSNPN and CDR2 SVGIG (reference sequence). Trimming removed 5 bases at V and 3 bases at J, with 13 bases between.

This chain connects TRBV7-9 to TRBJ2-1, with TRBD2 identical over 10 bases. This CDR3 contains 14 residues. Germline CDR1 SEHNR, CDR2 FQNEAQ (reference sequence). With 8 bases clipped from V and 5 bases from J, the junction kept 6 bases outside the gene matches. CDR3 nucleotide sequence: TGTGCCAGCGGAGCGGGAGGGCCCCACAATGAGCAGTTCTTC. Translation: CASGAGGPHNEQFF.

CDR3 sequence: CASSQDGRPTDTQYF. For the CDR3, the DNA is TGTGCCAGCAGCCAAGACGGTAGGCCCACAGATACGCAGTATTTT. The chain recombines TRBV4-2 with TRBJ2-3; D gene ambiguous. CDR3 length: 15 residues. Germline CDR1 and CDR2: LGHNA and YNFKEQ. Trimming took 0 bases from V and 2 from J, leaving 9 bases between them.